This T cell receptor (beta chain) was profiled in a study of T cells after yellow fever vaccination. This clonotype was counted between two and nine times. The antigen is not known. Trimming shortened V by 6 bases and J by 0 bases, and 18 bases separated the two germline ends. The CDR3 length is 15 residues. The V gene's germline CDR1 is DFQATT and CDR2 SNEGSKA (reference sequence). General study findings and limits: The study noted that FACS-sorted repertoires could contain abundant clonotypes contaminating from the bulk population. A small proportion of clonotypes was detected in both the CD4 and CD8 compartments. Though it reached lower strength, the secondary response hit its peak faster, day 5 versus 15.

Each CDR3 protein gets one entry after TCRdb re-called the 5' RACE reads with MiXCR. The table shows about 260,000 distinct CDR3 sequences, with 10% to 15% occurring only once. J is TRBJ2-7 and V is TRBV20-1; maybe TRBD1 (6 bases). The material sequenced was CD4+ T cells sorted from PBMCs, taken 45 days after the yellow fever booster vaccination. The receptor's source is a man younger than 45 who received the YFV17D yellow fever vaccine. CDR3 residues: CSANYPGHDSYEQYF. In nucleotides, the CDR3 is TGCAGTGCAAATTACCCGGGACACGACTCCTACGAGCAGTACTTC.